The 24 T cell receptor beta chains below come from one sample, sequenced in a study of brain metastases from non-small cell lung cancer. Here immunoSEQ multiplex PCR was the method, and the copy in TCRdb shows in-frame clones only, minus some. The data show about 740 clones, roughly 80% seen once. Sequencing input: primary lung tumor tissue. The origin of the receptors is a donor over 35 with non-small cell lung cancer.

V and J are TRBV5-6 and TRBJ1-5; D is perhaps TRBD1 (5 bases). Between the trimmed V and J ends, which lost 0 bases and 10 bases, there was a span of 14 bases. Germline lookup yields CDR1 SGHDT and CDR2 YYEEEE. CDR3 length: 14 amino acids. CDR3: CASSLEGTFTPQHF. The CDR3, as DNA: TGTGCCAGCAGCTTGGAAGGGACTTTTACACCCCAGCATTTT.

The CDR3 region is CASSAAVEQYF. The CDR3 DNA follows: TGTGCCAGCAGCGCCGCGGTTGAGCAGTACTTC. The chain carries TRBV6-2 or TRBV6-3 and TRBJ2-7; no firm D call. This CDR3 has 11 residues. Germline values: CDR1 MNHEY, CDR2 SVGEGT. V was pared by 6 bases and J by 7 bases, with 10 bases between.

Remarks on this clone: This clone may be a read error of a much larger clone one base away. This sample also contains other DNA sequences that code for the same CDR3. The chain carries TRBV7-4 and TRBJ1-1, with D hard to call. Per germline, CDR1 SGHVT and CDR2 SQSDAQ. This CDR3 is built from 15 residues. The CDR3 loop reads CASVRKGEENTEAFF. CDR3 DNA sequence: TGTGCCAGCGTCCGTAAGGGTGAGGAGAACACTGAAGCTTTTTTT.

This chain uses TRBV30 with TRBJ2-2, with D perhaps TRBD1 or TRBD2 (5 bases each). V gave up 8 bases and J gave up 1 base, with 17 bases separating them. Per germline, CDR1 GTSNPN and CDR2 SVGIG (reference sequence). The CDR3 is 15 residues long. CDR3 protein: CAGNTGPKNTGELFF. The CDR3 coding sequence is TGTGCCGGAAATACGGGACCGAAGAACACCGGGGAGCTGTTTTTT. The variable domain in full, with the rest retrieved from reference TRBV30 and TRBJ2-2, is SQTIHQWPATLVQPVGSPLSLECTVEGTSNPNLYWYRQAAGRGLQLLFYSVGIGQISSEVPQNLSASRPQDRQFILSSKKLLLSDSGFYLCAGNTGPKNTGELFFGEGSRLTVL.

The chain uses TRBV7-9 and TRBJ2-3; the D is unclear. The V gene's germline CDR1 is SEHNR and CDR2 FQNEAQ (reference sequence). This CDR3 comprises 17 residues. The ends were cut back, 3 bases at V and 0 bases at J, with 16 bases in the middle. The CDR3 protein is CASSFPVVSTSTDTQYF. In DNA form, the CDR3 reads TGTGCCAGCAGCTTCCCGGTGGTCTCGACTAGCACAGATACGCAGTATTTT.

The chain combines TRBV5-4 with TRBJ1-5; 8 positions match TRBD1. V shed 4 bases and J 4 bases; nucleotides not matched to a gene: 7. Germline assignment: CDR1 SGHNT and CDR2 YYREEE (reference sequence). The CDR3 spans 15 residues. CDR3 sequence (DNA): TGTGCCAGCAGCCCCGGGACAGGCCCTAATCAGCCCCAGCATTTT. Translated: CASSPGTGPNQPQHF.

This clone has more than one count but fewer than ten. The genes are TRBV5-4 and TRBJ2-7, with 7 bases identical to TRBD2. V was pared by 2 bases and J by 2 bases, with 7 bases of the junction left unmatched. The CDR3 is made up of 15 amino acids. Germline CDR1 reads SGHNT; CDR2 reads YYREEE (reference sequence). CDR3 sequence: CASSFGRLAAYEQYF. CDR3 DNA: TGTGCCAGCAGCTTTGGAAGGCTAGCGGCCTACGAGCAGTACTTC.

The rearrangement links TRBV21-1 to TRBJ1-5. TRBV21-1 is a documented pseudogene. The CDR3 length is 17 residues. Here the CDR3 reads CASSRMLATLDHQPQHF. In nucleotides, the CDR3 is TGTGCCAGCAGTCGGATGTTAGCTACATTGGATCACCAGCCCCAGCATTTT.

The chain carries TRBV28 and TRBJ2-5, with no clear D. V was cut by 2 bases and J by 1 base, with 8 bases left in between. CDR1 MDHEN and CDR2 SYDVKM come from the germline V gene. This CDR3 is built from 14 residues. The CDR3, as DNA: TGTGCCAGCAGTTTACTAAGGGCCCAAGAGACCCAGTACTTC. This sequence encodes CASSLLRAQETQYF.

The CDR3 coding sequence is TGTGCCAGCTCACCAGAATTGACAGGGGATGGAAACACCATATATTTT. Protein product: CASSPELTGDGNTIYF. The chain carries TRBV18 and TRBJ1-3, with 8 bases lining up with TRBD1. In germline, CDR1 is KGHSH, CDR2 LQKENI. V gave up 2 bases and J gave up 3 bases; unmatched junction bases: 6. CDR3 length: 16 amino acids. The full variable domain, its missing parts supplied by reference TRBV18 and TRBJ1-3, is NAGVMQNPRHLVRRRGQEARLRCSPMKGHSHVYWYRQLPEEGLKFMVYLQKENIIDESGMPKERFSAEFPKEGPSILRIQQVVRGDSAAYFCASSPELTGDGNTIYFGEGSWLTVV.

The chain joins TRBV10-3 to TRBJ1-2; no clear D. The CDR3 sequence is 12 residues long. V lost 6 bases and J 4 bases, leaving 9 bases between the germline ends. Germline CDR1 ENHRY, CDR2 SYGVKD. The DNA of the CDR3 is TGTGCCATCAGCCCCGACACCTATGGCTACACCTTC. Amino acid sequence: CAISPDTYGYTF.

This chain links TRBV29-1 with TRBJ1-2, with a possible D match to TRBD1 (5 bases). The CDR3 is 11 amino acids. Trimming took off 4 bases at V and 4 bases at J, with 7 bases between the two ends. CDR1 is SQVTM and CDR2 is ANQGSEA in the germline V gene. CDR3 sequence: CSVGDGYGYTF. DNA for the CDR3: TGCAGCGTTGGGGACGGCTATGGCTACACCTTC.

The chain joins TRBV4-2 to TRBJ1-3; D ambiguous. Germline CDR1 LGHNA, CDR2 YNFKEQ. With 4 bases removed from V and 1 base from J, the gap between germline ends came to 14 bases. The CDR3 has 16 residues. The CDR3 region has the DNA TGTGCCAGCAGCCCGGCAGCCCAGAAATCTGGAAACACCATATATTTT. The encoded protein is CASSPAAQKSGNTIYF.

This clone was seen more than once but under ten times. The chain joins TRBV19 to TRBJ1-1, with 10 bases that match TRBD1. CDR1 is LNHDA and CDR2 is SQIVND in the germline V gene (reference sequence). Trimming cost V 4 bases and J 0 bases; bases outside gene matches: 5. This CDR3 spans 16 amino acids. The CDR3 spells CASSTDRGYLNTEAFF. DNA of the CDR3: TGTGCCAGTAGTACGGACAGGGGGTATTTGAACACTGAAGCTTTCTTT.

On this clone itself: Compared with germline, one end of the junction differs, possibly owing to a read error. The rearrangement links TRBV7-9 to TRBJ2-7; a weak D match, TRBD1 (6 bases). The CDR3 loop spans 15 amino acids. CDR1 is SEHNR and CDR2 is FQNEAQ in the germline V gene (reference sequence). The CDR3 loop reads CTSSFSTGPREEQYF. The CDR3 bases are TGTACCAGCAGCTTTTCGACAGGCCCGAGAGAAGAGCAGTACTTC.

The chain carries TRBV14 and TRBJ2-7; D is ambiguous. The CDR3 loop spans 11 amino acids. Germline lookup yields CDR1 SGHDN and CDR2 FVKESK. V lost 3 bases and J 4 bases, leaving 4 bases between the germline ends. The CDR3 DNA follows: TGTGCCAGCAGCCACGCTTACGAGCAGTACTTC. This translates into CASSHAYEQYF.

This chain joins TRBV6-5 and TRBJ2-2; 12 positions match TRBD1. Germline V gene sequence: CDR1 MNHEY, CDR2 SVGAGI. J gave up 5 bases and V 6 bases, and 4 bases lay outside the gene matches. This CDR3 spans 15 amino acids. The CDR3 region is CASRWDRGRTGELFF. For the CDR3, the DNA is TGTGCCAGCAGGTGGGACAGGGGGCGAACCGGGGAGCTGTTTTTT.

This rearrangement joins TRBV10-3 to TRBJ1-5; weak D call: TRBD1 (6 bases). The CDR3 runs to 15 residues. V dropped 2 bases and J dropped 5 bases, with 13 bases sitting between them. CDR1 is ENHRY, CDR2 SYGVKD, per germline. The CDR3 is CAISEIGQPDQPQHF. CDR3 DNA sequence: TGTGCCATCAGTGAGATCGGACAGCCCGATCAGCCCCAGCATTTT.

The table lists this clone with a few counts. The chain uses TRBV5-1 and TRBJ1-5; TRBD1 aligns across 7 bases. The length of the CDR3 is 17 residues. The V segment lost 2 bases and the J segment 3 bases; nucleotides outside the gene matches: 11. CDR1 is SGHRS and CDR2 is YFSETQ in the germline V gene. This chain's CDR3 is CASSLGTEKFFNQPQHF. The CDR3 region has the DNA TGCGCCAGCAGCTTAGGGACAGAAAAATTTTTCAATCAGCCCCAGCATTTT.

The V gene is TRBV5-1, the J gene TRBJ2-5; 8 bases are shared with TRBD1. Germline values: CDR1 SGHRS, CDR2 YFSETQ. This CDR3 has 14 residues. The ends lost 1 base at V and 5 bases at J; junction bases unmatched: 4. The DNA of the CDR3 is TGCGCCAGCAGCTTGACAGGGGGGCCCGAGACCCAGTACTTC. Residues: CASSLTGGPETQYF.

This clone was recorded a few times. The rearrangement uses TRBV30 and TRBJ1-6; D is perhaps TRBD1 (5 bases). The germline V and J ends were trimmed by 3 bases and 10 bases, with 22 bases remaining between them. Looked up from germline, CDR1 is GTSNPN and CDR2 is SVGIG (reference sequence). The CDR3 length is 16 residues. The CDR3: CAWRSGGGVRGSPLHF. The CDR3 nucleotides are TGTGCCTGGAGATCTGGAGGAGGGGTGAGAGGGTCACCCCTCCACTTT.

This clone is classed as hyperexpanded. Other DNA sequences in the same sample also yield this CDR3. The V gene is TRBV7-9, the J gene TRBJ1-5; weak D call: TRBD1 (5 bases). The CDR3 totals 16 residues. V was clipped by 3 bases and J by 0 bases, with 12 bases between them. Germline-derived CDR1 and CDR2 are SEHNR and FQNEAQ (reference sequence). For the CDR3, the DNA is TGTGCCAGCAGCTTTGGGGGACCCTATAGCAATCAGCCCCAGCATTTT. Its translation: CASSFGGPYSNQPQHF.

The rearrangement uses TRBV3-1 (or the pseudogene TRBV3-2) and TRBJ2-4; D is unclear. The CDR3 runs 15 residues. The germline V gene encodes CDR1 LGHDT and CDR2 YNNKEL (reference sequence). The V and J ends lost 5 bases and 4 bases respectively, with 15 bases between them. The CDR3 is CASSENNPIKNIQYF. CDR3 DNA sequence: TGTGCCAGCAGCGAAAATAATCCCATTAAAAACATTCAGTACTTC.

The V call is TRBV18, the J call TRBJ2-5; no definite D call. Germline V gene lookup returns CDR1 KGHSH and CDR2 LQKENI. The V gene lost 2 bases and the J gene lost 4 bases, with 5 bases spanning the gap. This CDR3 is built from 12 residues. This CDR3 reads CASSPLPETQYF. DNA for the CDR3: TGTGCCAGCTCACCATTACCAGAGACCCAGTACTTC.